This T cell receptor (beta chain) was observed in a study of cytomegalovirus exposure and HLA in healthy donors. The CDR3 covers 15 residues. With 6 bases clipped from V and 4 bases from J, the junction kept 9 bases outside the gene matches. Germline V CDR1 and CDR2: SGHTA, FQGNSA. A multiplex PCR was run with 60 Vbeta primers and 13 Jbeta primers. Assay used: immunoSEQ multiplex PCR; TCRdb lists only in-frame clones, some missing. The table shows 100,000 or so clones, with about 63% occurring only once. In this sample, this clone turned up once. The receptor's source is a woman aged 25 to 45 in good health and CMV-seronegative. This chain links TRBV7-2 with TRBJ1-3; 7 bases fit TRBD1. The specimen sequenced was PBMCs. CDR3 region: CASRHGTVGGNTIYF. The CDR3 DNA is TGTGCCAGCAGGCATGGGACAGTCGGCGGAAACACCATATATTTT.